Each of the 13 T cell receptor beta chains below was sequenced from the same sample in a study of identical twins. TCRdb re-derived calls from the 5' RACE reads in MiXCR, one entry per CDR3 protein. The repertoire holds roughly 710,000 distinct CDR3 sequences, with around 6% as singletons. The sequenced material came from naive T cells sorted from blood. The source is a young man in good health.

V usage is TRBV2 and J usage is TRBJ1-4; D is uncertain. The CDR3 consists of 13 residues. Germline V gives CDR1 SNHLY, CDR2 FYNNEI. The V end was cut by 7 bases, the J end by 8 bases, with 14 bases between. CDR3 sequence: CASKSLAGEKLFF. CDR3 DNA: TGTGCCAGCAAATCCCTGGCGGGGGAAAAACTGTTTTTT.

The rearrangement joins TRBV20-1 to TRBJ2-5; D gene uncertain. CDR3 length equals 14 residues. V lost 0 bases, J lost 3 bases, and 11 bases lay in between. CDR1 is DFQATT and CDR2 is SNEGSKA in the germline V gene (reference sequence). The CDR3 DNA follows: TGCAGTGCTAGAGAGGCTTTAAGGGAAGAGACCCAGTACTTC. As protein: CSAREALREETQYF.

This chain uses TRBV20-1 with TRBJ2-7, with 10 bases that match TRBD2. This CDR3 spans 13 amino acids. Per germline, CDR1 DFQATT and CDR2 SNEGSKA (reference sequence). Unmatched junction bases numbered 4, after V lost 8 bases and J lost 0 bases. The CDR3 DNA reads as TGCAGTTTCAAGCGGGAGGGCTCCTACGAGCAGTACTTC. Its translation is CSFKREGSYEQYF.

This chain links TRBV6-5 with TRBJ1-5; D perhaps matches TRBD1 (5 bases). V was shortened by 2 bases and J by 6 bases, with 20 bases between the two germline ends. CDR1 is MNHEY, CDR2 SVGAGI, per germline. The CDR3 has 17 residues. The CDR3 region is CASSYLSTGGVAQPQHF. Written as DNA, the CDR3 is TGTGCCAGCAGTTACCTTTCCACCGGGGGGGTTGCTCAGCCCCAGCATTTT.

This chain links TRBV24-1 with TRBJ2-2; D may be TRBD1 (6 bases). The CDR3 is made up of 13 amino acids. The V end lost 4 bases, the J end lost 6 bases, and 8 bases lay between the germline ends. Germline V gene lookup returns CDR1 KGHDR and CDR2 SFDVKD. DNA for the CDR3: TGTGCCACCAGTGACCGGACAGCCGGGGAGCTGTTTTTT. This gives the protein CATSDRTAGELFF.

This clonotype was seen a few times. The chain is built from TRBV10-3 and TRBJ1-6; 8 positions match TRBD1. The CDR3 runs to 15 residues. Germline V gene data show CDR1 as ENHRY and CDR2 as SYGVKD. The ends lost 5 bases at V and 7 bases at J; junction bases unmatched: 7. DNA of the CDR3: TGTGCCATCAGTCCCGGACAGGGCCTCAATTCACCCCTCCACTTT. It codes for CAISPGQGLNSPLHF.

There are many counts of this clonotype. In DNA form, the CDR3 reads TGCGCCAGCAGCCAAGATCGGGGGAGGGGTCAGCCCCAGCATTTT. This gives the protein CASSQDRGRGQPQHF. The chain links TRBV4-3 to TRBJ1-5, with TRBD1 as a possible D gene (5 bases). Between the trimmed V and J ends, which lost 0 bases and 6 bases, there was a span of 12 bases. Per germline, CDR1 LGHNA and CDR2 YSLEER. This CDR3 comprises 15 residues.

This clonotype was recorded at least ten times. V and J are TRBV7-2 and TRBJ1-6, with D possibly being TRBD1 (6 bases). The germline gives CDR1 SGHTA, CDR2 FQGNSA. V gave up 5 bases and J gave up 7 bases, with 15 bases separating them. The CDR3 consists of 15 residues. The CDR3: CASSRAATGNSPLHF. CDR3 nucleotide sequence: TGTGCCAGCAGCCGAGCGGCAACAGGGAATTCACCCCTCCACTTT.

This clonotype was counted many times. The chain couples TRBV6-5 to TRBJ1-2, with 7 bases fitting TRBD1. CDR1 is MNHEY and CDR2 is SVGAGI in the germline V gene. Trimming removed 5 bases from V and 3 bases from J; junction bases left unmatched: 0. The CDR3 runs 12 residues. CDR3 residues: CASSGTDYGYTF. CDR3 DNA sequence: TGTGCCAGCAGTGGGACAGACTATGGCTACACCTTC.

In this sample, this clonotype turned up many times. The chain couples TRBV6-2 or TRBV6-3 to TRBJ2-1; 14 positions match TRBD2. After removal of 5 bases from V and 3 bases from J, the junction contained 6 bases not matched to a gene. The germline CDR1 and CDR2 sequences are MNHEY and SVGEGT. This CDR3 is 17 amino acids long. Here the CDR3 DNA reads TGTGCCAGCAGTCCCTGGACTAGCGGGAGGCGCTACAATGAGCAGTTCTTC. Translated, it gives CASSPWTSGRRYNEQFF.

This clonotype was detected many times. V is TRBV20-1 and J is TRBJ2-3; maybe TRBD1 (6 bases). Trimming took 1 base from V and 5 from J, leaving 10 bases between them. There are 13 residues in the CDR3. Germline V gene data show CDR1 as DFQATT and CDR2 as SNEGSKA (reference sequence). CDR3 in amino acids: CSARVPRGDTQYF. CDR3 DNA: TGCAGTGCTAGAGTTCCCAGGGGAGATACGCAGTATTTT.

This clonotype was counted many times. V usage is TRBV13 and J usage is TRBJ2-7; no reliable D call. The CDR3 sequence is 12 residues long. V lost 3 bases and J lost 4, with 7 bases in between. Germline assignment: CDR1 PRHDT and CDR2 FYEKMQ (reference sequence). CDR3: CASSFIGYEQYV. The CDR3 DNA sequence: TGTGCCAGCAGCTTTATCGGGTACGAGCAGTACGTC.

This clonotype was recorded many times. The gene calls are TRBV5-1 and TRBJ2-5; D is unclear. V was clipped by 5 bases and J by 6 bases, with 14 bases between them. CDR1 is SGHRS, CDR2 YFSETQ, per germline. The CDR3 extends over 13 amino acids. DNA for the CDR3: TGCGCCAGCAGTCCCCTCCTCGATAAGACCCAGTACTTC. Protein sequence: CASSPLLDKTQYF.